These 14 T cell receptor beta chains originate from one sample sequenced in a study of T cells in Graves' hyperthyroidism and ophthalmopathy. Amplified regions were TCR beta CDR3 sequences from RNA transcripts. The TCR CDR3 was amplified in a first-round RT-PCR using the HTBI primer set. TCRdb passed the multiplex PCR reads through MiXCR, listing each CDR3 protein once. The sample shows about 720,000 distinct CDR3 sequences, roughly 15% of them seen only once. Sample: blood. The source of these receptors is a man between 18 and 29 years old with Graves' hyperthyroidism.

As to this clonotype: A much larger clone lies a single base off, so this may be a read error. The chain couples TRBV28 to TRBJ2-3; D is unclear. CDR3 length: 12 amino acids. Trimming cost V 4 bases and J 5 bases, with 7 bases left between them. CDR1 MDHEN and CDR2 SYDVKM come from the germline V gene. CDR3 bases: TGTGCCAGCAGTTCCACGGTAGATACGCAGTATTTT. It is translated as CASSSTVDTQYF.

This clonotype has a handful of counts. The rearrangement links TRBV20-1 to TRBJ2-4; no clear D. The CDR3 is 12 amino acids. In germline, CDR1 is DFQATT, CDR2 SNEGSKA (reference sequence). The V and J ends lost 4 bases and 2 bases respectively, with 6 bases between them. The CDR3 DNA reads TGCAGTGCTATAGGTCCCAAAAACATTCAGTACTTC. Translating gives CSAIGPKNIQYF.

This clonotype has a count of ten or more. This sequence joins TRBV28 and TRBJ2-1; D possibly corresponds to TRBD2 (6 bases). Germline CDR1 is MDHEN and CDR2 is SYDVKM. This CDR3 is 11 amino acids long. With 5 bases removed from V and 12 bases from J, the gap between germline ends came to 11 bases. CDR3 bases: TGTGCCAGCAGTGGGGGGTGGTCGCAGTTCTTC. Translated, it gives CASSGGWSQFF.

V is TRBV12-3 or TRBV12-4 and J is TRBJ2-6, with D unclear. The CDR3 covers 15 residues. The V gene lost 5 bases and the J gene lost 1 base, with 9 bases spanning the gap. This CDR3 reads CASSPDPSGANVLTF. The CDR3 DNA follows: TGTGCCAGCAGTCCGGACCCTTCTGGGGCCAACGTCCTGACTTTC.

The V gene is TRBV2, the J gene TRBJ1-5, with 8 bases fitting TRBD1. The CDR3 length is 14 residues. The ends lost 4 bases at V and 7 bases at J; junction bases unmatched: 6. Germline loops: CDR1 SNHLY, CDR2 FYNNEI. CDR3 region: CASSAGGEVQPQHF. The DNA of the CDR3 is TGTGCCAGCAGTGCAGGGGGCGAAGTCCAGCCCCAGCATTTT.

This clonotype occurred a few times. The J gene is TRBJ1-1, the V gene TRBV24-1; D gene uncertain. Trimming shortened V by 6 bases and J by 6 bases, and 13 bases separated the two germline ends. Germline loops: CDR1 KGHDR, CDR2 SFDVKD. The CDR3 is made up of 13 amino acids. This chain's CDR3 is CATSSALSAEAFF. As DNA, the CDR3 is TGTGCCACCAGTTCTGCCCTCAGCGCTGAAGCTTTCTTT.

This clonotype was seen ten or more times. The rearrangement links TRBV6-1 to TRBJ2-3; weak D call: TRBD1 (6 bases). Trimming pared 6 bases from V and 1 base from J, leaving 11 bases between. Germline lookup yields CDR1 MNHNS and CDR2 SASEGT. The CDR3 has 14 amino acids. The CDR3 here is CASSFRTGTDTQYF. The CDR3 DNA reads TGTGCCAGCAGCTTTAGGACAGGCACAGATACGCAGTATTTT.

This clonotype was counted between two and nine times. V gene TRBV7-3 combines with J gene TRBJ2-1; D remains unclear. The CDR3 loop spans 13 amino acids. Germline-derived CDR1 and CDR2 are SGHTA and FQGTGA. Trimming took off 1 base at V and 9 bases at J, with 10 bases between the two ends. DNA of the CDR3: TGTGCCAGCAGCTTAAAAGGCGCGGTTGAGCAGTTCTTC. Translation gives CASSLKGAVEQFF.

The rearrangement links TRBV5-1 to TRBJ1-2, with 9 bases identical to TRBD1. The germline CDR1 and CDR2 sequences are SGHRS and YFSETQ. The CDR3 totals 13 residues. Trimming removed 4 bases from V and 7 bases from J; junction bases left unmatched: 5. The CDR3 sequence: CASSPSGQGGYTF. Here the CDR3 DNA reads TGCGCCAGCAGCCCTTCGGGACAGGGTGGCTACACCTTC.

This clonotype has ten or more counts. This chain joins TRBV24-1 and TRBJ2-5; D may be TRBD1 (6 bases). Germline V lookup: CDR1 KGHDR, CDR2 SFDVKD. The CDR3 spans 13 residues. Deletions cut 11 bases from V and 5 bases from J, with 17 bases between. CDR3 sequence: CARSLTGLETQYF. Written as DNA, the CDR3 is TGTGCCAGATCCCTTACAGGGTTGGAGACCCAGTACTTC.

About this clonotype itself: This CDR3 is missing its conserved last phenylalanine or tryptophan, likely due to a read error. The chain is built from TRBV6-1 and TRBJ2-7; D is perhaps TRBD1 or TRBD2 (6 bases each). The ends were cut back, 8 bases at V and 4 bases at J, with 15 bases in the middle. The germline CDR1 and CDR2 sequences are MNHNS and SASEGT. The CDR3 loop spans 13 amino acids. The CDR3 bases are TGTGCCAGCTGGAGGGTGGGGGCTTACGAGCAGTACCTC. Its translation: CASWRVGAYEQYL.

This clonotype was observed at least ten times. The chain couples TRBV28 to TRBJ2-2, with TRBD1 identical over 8 bases. This CDR3 has 15 amino acids. Germline assignment: CDR1 MDHEN and CDR2 SYDVKM. Germline trimming cut 5 bases from V and 3 bases from J; bases unmatched to any gene: 5. Here the CDR3 reads CASSRQGSDTGELFF. CDR3 sequence (DNA): TGTGCCAGCAGTCGACAGGGGTCGGACACCGGGGAGCTGTTTTTT.

The table lists this clonotype with a few counts. The CDR3 does not close with the conserved phenylalanine or tryptophan, likely indicating a read error. The rearrangement joins TRBV6-2 or TRBV6-3 to TRBJ2-7; 8 bases align to TRBD2. Germline lookup yields CDR1 MNHEY and CDR2 SVGEGT. The CDR3 is 14 amino acids. The ends lost 0 bases at V and 3 bases at J; junction bases unmatched: 1. The CDR3 DNA reads TGTGCCAGCAGTTACTCAGCGGGAGACTACGAGCAGTACCTC. Its protein product is CASSYSAGDYEQYL.

This clonotype has a handful of counts. The chain employs TRBV7-9 and TRBJ2-2; a possible D gene is TRBD1 (6 bases). The CDR3 has 13 amino acids. Germline assignment: CDR1 SEHNR and CDR2 FQNEAQ (reference sequence). Trimming removed 3 bases at V and 6 bases at J, with 8 bases between. CDR3 amino acids: CASSFAGAGELFF. The CDR3 coding sequence is TGTGCCAGCAGCTTTGCAGGGGCCGGGGAGCTGTTTTTT.